These 19 T cell receptor beta chains were sequenced from one sample in a study of blood T cell repertoires in COVID-19. Method: immunoSEQ multiplex PCR; TCRdb's copy keeps in-frame clones and lacks some. The repertoire consists of about 150,000 clones, with around 89% occurring once and the leading ten covering approximately 1.2%. Sequencing used PBMCs or T cells enriched from blood (not recorded which). The receptors come from a woman aged 25 to 39 with acute COVID-19.

The V gene is TRBV11-2, the J gene TRBJ2-1, with 8 bases matching TRBD2. Germline lookup yields CDR1 SGHAT and CDR2 FQNNGV. Trimming at V came to 1 base and at J to 7 bases, leaving 6 bases not matched to a gene. CDR3 length: 15 amino acids. In DNA form, the CDR3 reads TGTGCCAGCAGCTTAGCGGGAGGGCCTATAAATGAGCAGTTCTTC. Amino acid sequence: CASSLAGGPINEQFF. Combining the CDR3 with reference TRBV11-2 and TRBJ2-1 gives the whole variable domain EAGVAQSPRYKIIEKRQSVAFWCNPISGHATLYWYQQILGQGPKLLIQFQNNGVVDDSQLPKDRFSAERLKGVDSTLKIQPAKLEDSAVYLCASSLAGGPINEQFFGPGTRLTVL.

The CDR3 loop is CATSDLGQEEGYTF. The CDR3 coding sequence is TGTGCCACCAGTGATCTGGGACAGGAGGAGGGCTACACCTTC. The chain uses TRBV24-1 and TRBJ1-2; TRBD1 matches at 8 bases. CDR3 size: 14 residues. The germline V gene has CDR1 KGHDR and CDR2 SFDVKD. With V trimmed by 3 bases and J by 8 bases, 7 bases remained unmatched.

This clone was recorded only once. The chain has TRBV28 and TRBJ2-7; the match to TRBD1 covers 9 bases. The germline V gene encodes CDR1 MDHEN and CDR2 SYDVKM. Trimming cost V 6 bases and J 5 bases; bases outside gene matches: 14. The CDR3 totals 16 residues. The CDR3: CASSQGGGTGLDEQYF. CDR3 nucleotide sequence: TGTGCCAGCAGCCAAGGGGGGGGGACAGGGCTGGACGAGCAGTACTTC.

The rearrangement uses TRBV28 and TRBJ1-2; maybe TRBD1 (5 bases). V lost 6 bases to trimming and J lost 3 bases, with 14 bases between them. The CDR3 extends over 14 amino acids. Germline V CDR1 and CDR2: MDHEN, SYDVKM. Written as DNA, the CDR3 is TGTGCCAGCAGGCCCAAGACAGTCTACTATGGCTACACCTTC. Translating it yields CASRPKTVYYGYTF.

This clone came up once. This chain links TRBV28 with TRBJ2-7, with 8 bases lining up with TRBD1. Germline loops: CDR1 MDHEN, CDR2 SYDVKM. V lost 7 bases to trimming and J lost 0 bases; unmatched junction nucleotides: 11. The CDR3 has 16 residues. The CDR3 bases are TGTGCCAGCATCAACCATAGGACAGGGAGCTCCTACGAGCAGTACTTC. Its protein product is CASINHRTGSSYEQYF. The full variable domain, its missing parts supplied by reference TRBV28 and TRBJ2-7, is DVKVTQSSRYLVKRTGEKVFLECVQDMDHENMFWYRQDPGLGLRLIYFSYDVKMKEKGDIPEGYSVSREKKERFSLILESASTNQTSMYLCASINHRTGSSYEQYFGPGTRLTVT.

The chain joins TRBV12-3 or TRBV12-4 to TRBJ1-1, with D perhaps matching TRBD1 (5 bases). Trimming left V 10 bases short and J 5 bases short, with 14 bases between. The CDR3 runs to 12 residues. The chain's CDR3 is CATLGAGTEAFF. The DNA for the CDR3 is TGTGCCACCCTCGGGGCGGGGACTGAAGCTTTCTTT.

The rearrangement uses TRBV4-3 and TRBJ1-5, with unresolved D. With 4 bases removed from V and 3 bases from J, the gap between germline ends came to 13 bases. The CDR3 loop spans 15 amino acids. Germline CDR1 and CDR2: LGHNA and YSLEER. The DNA of the CDR3 is TGCGCCAGCAGCCGATTGCTAGGATCCAATCAGCCCCAGCATTTT. Protein sequence: CASSRLLGSNQPQHF.

The chain has TRBV6-1 and TRBJ1-5; TRBD1 matches at 11 bases. Looked up from germline, CDR1 is MNHNS and CDR2 is SASEGT. The CDR3 length is 17 residues. J was trimmed by 3 bases and V by 3 bases; bases with no gene match: 7. CDR3 in DNA: TGTGCCAGCAGTGACCGGGACAGGGGGTTTGACAATCAGCCCCAGCATTTT. Protein sequence: CASSDRDRGFDNQPQHF.

This rearrangement joins TRBV5-4 to TRBJ2-5; TRBD2 matches 14 bases. Trimming cost V 4 bases and J 5 bases; bases outside gene matches: 7. There are 16 residues in the CDR3. Germline loops: CDR1 SGHNT, CDR2 YYREEE (reference sequence). Here the CDR3 DNA reads TGTGCCAGCAGCCACGGACTAGCGGGAGGAGGGGAGACCCAGTACTTC. The encoded protein is CASSHGLAGGGETQYF.

The chain couples TRBV6-1 to TRBJ2-7; D possibly corresponds to TRBD2 (6 bases). The ends were cut back, 2 bases at V and 1 base at J, with 9 bases in the middle. The germline gives CDR1 MNHNS, CDR2 SASEGT. The CDR3 covers 14 residues. The CDR3 reads CASSEYRGSYEQYF. DNA for the CDR3: TGTGCCAGCAGTGAATATCGGGGGTCCTACGAGCAGTACTTC.

The chain recombines TRBV19 with TRBJ2-5, with a weak D call TRBD1 (5 bases). The CDR3 extends over 11 amino acids. CDR1 is LNHDA, CDR2 SQIVND, per germline (reference sequence). V dropped 5 bases and J dropped 5 bases, with 6 bases sitting between them. The CDR3 region is CASSQGETQYF. CDR3 DNA sequence: TGTGCCAGTAGTCAGGGCGAGACCCAGTACTTC. Full variable domain (remainder filled in from reference TRBV19 and TRBJ2-5): DGGITQSPKYLFRKEGQNVTLSCEQNLNHDAMYWYRQDPGQGLRLIYYSQIVNDFQKGDIAEGYSVSREKKESFPLTVTSAQKNPTAFYLCASSQGETQYFGPGTRLLVL.

DNA of the CDR3: TGTGCCAGTAGTATAGGCCGAAGGGGCTATGGCTACACCTTC. Protein product: CASSIGRRGYGYTF. This sequence joins TRBV19 and TRBJ1-2; a possible D gene is TRBD1 (5 bases). The CDR3 sequence is 14 residues long. Germline V gene sequence: CDR1 LNHDA, CDR2 SQIVND (reference sequence). The ends were cut back, 1 base at V and 4 bases at J, with 10 bases in the middle.

The chain carries TRBV30 and TRBJ2-7; D not certain. The CDR3 runs to 14 residues. Germline loops: CDR1 GTSNPN, CDR2 SVGIG (reference sequence). The germline V and J ends were trimmed by 0 bases and 0 bases, with 9 bases remaining between them. The CDR3 nucleotides read TGTGCCTGGAGTGTACAGTCAAGCTCCTACGAGCAGTACTTC. Encoded protein: CAWSVQSSSYEQYF.

This clone is a singleton in its sample. The chain couples TRBV30 to TRBJ1-5, with no clear D. The germline V gene has CDR1 GTSNPN and CDR2 SVGIG (reference sequence). Trimming left V 0 bases short and J 0 bases short, with 6 bases between. This CDR3 is 14 amino acids long. Written as DNA, the CDR3 is TGTGCCTGGAGTGTTTTAGATAGCAATCAGCCCCAGCATTTT. It translates to CAWSVLDSNQPQHF.

The gene calls are TRBV4-3 and TRBJ1-4; D not certain. Trimming stripped 0 bases from V and 0 bases from J, with 11 bases between. The CDR3 extends over 17 amino acids. Looked up from germline, CDR1 is LGHNA and CDR2 is YSLEER. CDR3 amino acids: CASSQDPGEATNEKLFF. The CDR3 nucleotides read TGCGCCAGCAGCCAAGATCCTGGGGAGGCAACTAATGAAAAACTGTTTTTT.

CDR3 nucleotide sequence: TGTGCCAGCAGCGAAGGACTCCGCACAGATACGCAGTATTTT. This codes for CASSEGLRTDTQYF. This chain links TRBV9 with TRBJ2-3, with D possibly TRBD2 on 5 matching bases. The germline V gene has CDR1 SGDLS and CDR2 YYNGEE. V gave up 3 bases and J gave up 1 base, with 9 bases separating them. The CDR3 sequence is 14 residues long. Together with reference TRBV9 and TRBJ2-3, the CDR3 gives the full variable domain: DSGVTQTPKHLITATGQRVTLRCSPRSGDLSVYWYQQSLDQGLQFLIQYYNGEERAKGNILERFSAQQFPDLHSELNLSSLELGDSALYFCASSEGLRTDTQYFGPGTRLTVL.

With respect to this clone: One junction end disagrees with the germline gene, perhaps due to a read error. The chain links TRBV7-7 to TRBJ1-5, with D perhaps TRBD1 (6 bases). Germline V gene lookup returns CDR1 SSHAT and CDR2 FNYEAQ (reference sequence). The CDR3 contains 19 residues. In DNA, the CDR3 is TGTGCTAGCAGCTTACCTCGAGACAGGAATTTTTCTAGCAATCAGCCCCAGCATTTT. This encodes CASSLPRDRNFSSNQPQHF.

The CDR3 DNA sequence: TGTGCCAGCAGTTCGACTAGCATTATTACAGATACGCAGTATTTT. It specifies CASSSTSIITDTQYF. This chain uses TRBV28 with TRBJ2-3; 7 positions agree with TRBD2. Germline-derived CDR1 and CDR2 are MDHEN and SYDVKM. The CDR3 spans 15 residues. J was trimmed by 3 bases and V by 4 bases; bases with no gene match: 7.

V is TRBV2 and J is TRBJ2-4; 12 bases line up with TRBD1. Per germline, CDR1 SNHLY and CDR2 FYNNEI. CDR3 length: 13 residues. Unmatched junction bases numbered 3, after V lost 6 bases and J lost 9 bases. CDR3 sequence reads: CASRGQGAGIQYF. The CDR3 region has the DNA TGTGCCAGCAGGGGACAGGGGGCCGGCATTCAGTACTTC.